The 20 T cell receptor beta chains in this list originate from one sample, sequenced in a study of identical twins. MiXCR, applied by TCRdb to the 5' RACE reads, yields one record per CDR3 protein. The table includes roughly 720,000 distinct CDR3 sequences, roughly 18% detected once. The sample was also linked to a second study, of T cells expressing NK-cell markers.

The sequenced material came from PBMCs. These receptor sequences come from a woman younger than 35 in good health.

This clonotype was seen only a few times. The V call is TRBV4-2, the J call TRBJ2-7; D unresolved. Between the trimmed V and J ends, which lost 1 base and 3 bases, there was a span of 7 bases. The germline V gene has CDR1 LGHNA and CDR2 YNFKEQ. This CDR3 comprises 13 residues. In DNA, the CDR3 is TGTGCCAGCAGCCAAGCCCTAGACTACGAGCAGTACTTC. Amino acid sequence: CASSQALDYEQYF.

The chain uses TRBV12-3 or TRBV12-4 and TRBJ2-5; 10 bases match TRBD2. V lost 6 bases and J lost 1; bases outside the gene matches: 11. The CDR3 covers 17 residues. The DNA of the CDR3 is TGTGCCAGCAGCCAGAATGGGCTAGCGGGGGTCCAAGAGACCCAGTACTTC. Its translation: CASSQNGLAGVQETQYF.

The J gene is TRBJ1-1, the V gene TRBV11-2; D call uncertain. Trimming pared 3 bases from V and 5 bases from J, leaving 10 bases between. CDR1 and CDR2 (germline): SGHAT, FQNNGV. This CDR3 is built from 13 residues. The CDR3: CASSLTRETEAFF. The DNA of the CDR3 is TGTGCCAGCAGCTTGACCCGAGAAACTGAAGCTTTCTTT.

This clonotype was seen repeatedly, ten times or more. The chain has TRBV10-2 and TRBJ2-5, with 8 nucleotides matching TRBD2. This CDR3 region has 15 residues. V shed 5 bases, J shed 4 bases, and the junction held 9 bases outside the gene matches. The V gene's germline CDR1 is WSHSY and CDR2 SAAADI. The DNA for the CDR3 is TGCGCCAGCAGTCGGCTAGCGGGTACGCGAGAGACCCAGTACTTC. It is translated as CASSRLAGTRETQYF.

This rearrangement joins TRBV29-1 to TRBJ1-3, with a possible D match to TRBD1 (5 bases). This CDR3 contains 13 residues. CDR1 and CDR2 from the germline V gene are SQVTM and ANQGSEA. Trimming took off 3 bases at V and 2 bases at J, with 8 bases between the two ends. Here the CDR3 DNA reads TGCAGCGTTGACGGGGCAGCTGGAAACACCATATATTTT. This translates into CSVDGAAGNTIYF.

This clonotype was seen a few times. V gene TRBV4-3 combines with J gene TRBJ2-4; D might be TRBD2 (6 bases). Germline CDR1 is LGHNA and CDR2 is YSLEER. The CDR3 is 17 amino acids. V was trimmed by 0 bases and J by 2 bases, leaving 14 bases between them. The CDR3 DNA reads TGCGCCAGCAGCCAAGACGCCGGGGGAAGGTCCAAAAACATTCAGTACTTC. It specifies CASSQDAGGRSKNIQYF.

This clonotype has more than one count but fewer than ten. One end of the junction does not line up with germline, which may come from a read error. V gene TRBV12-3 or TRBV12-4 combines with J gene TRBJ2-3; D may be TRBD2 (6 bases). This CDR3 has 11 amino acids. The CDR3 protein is CASSFVGLAHF. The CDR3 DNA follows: TGTGCCAGCAGTTTCGTGGGACTGGCCCACTTT.

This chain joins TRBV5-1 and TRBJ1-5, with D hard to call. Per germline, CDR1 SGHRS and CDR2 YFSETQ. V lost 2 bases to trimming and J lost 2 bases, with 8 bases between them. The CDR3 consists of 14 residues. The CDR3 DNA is TGCGCCAGCAGCTTAAGTGATGGCAATCAGCCCCAGCATTTT. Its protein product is CASSLSDGNQPQHF.

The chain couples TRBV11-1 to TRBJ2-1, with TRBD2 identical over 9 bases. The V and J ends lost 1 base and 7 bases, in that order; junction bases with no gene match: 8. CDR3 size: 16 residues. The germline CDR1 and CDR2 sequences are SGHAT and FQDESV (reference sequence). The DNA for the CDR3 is TGTGCCAGCAGCTTAGGCGGGACTAGCCGGGGGAATGAGCAGTTCTTC. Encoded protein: CASSLGGTSRGNEQFF. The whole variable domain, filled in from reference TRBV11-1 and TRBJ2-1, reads EAEVAQSPRYKITEKSQAVAFWCDPISGHATLYWYRQILGQGPELLVQFQDESVVDDSQLPKDRFSAERLKGVDSTLKIQPAELGDSAMYLCASSLGGTSRGNEQFFGPGTRLTVL.

In nucleotides, the CDR3 is TGTGCCAGCAGCGTACGCCAAGGAGGTGAAGCTTTCTTT. Its translation is CASSVRQGGEAFF. The chain employs TRBV9 and TRBJ1-1; D call uncertain. The V gene lost 1 base and the J gene lost 7 bases, with 11 bases spanning the gap. In germline, CDR1 is SGDLS, CDR2 YYNGEE. The CDR3 has 13 residues.

The CDR3 nucleotides read TGTGCCAGCAGCCGTCCTCCGGGACTAGCGGTTAATGAGCAGTTCTTC. It yields the protein CASSRPPGLAVNEQFF. The chain recombines TRBV6-2 or TRBV6-3 with TRBJ2-1; 11 bases agree with TRBD2. The CDR3 contains 16 residues. V was clipped by 6 bases and J by 7 bases; unmatched bases: 11. Germline V CDR1 and CDR2: MNHEY, SVGEGT.

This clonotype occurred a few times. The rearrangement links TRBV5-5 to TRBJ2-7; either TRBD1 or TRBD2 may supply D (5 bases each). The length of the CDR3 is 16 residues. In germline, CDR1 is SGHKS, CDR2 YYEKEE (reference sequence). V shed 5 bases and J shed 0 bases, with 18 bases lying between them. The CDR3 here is CASRGSRDHLSYEQYF. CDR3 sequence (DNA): TGTGCCAGCAGGGGAAGTCGGGACCACCTCTCCTACGAGCAGTACTTC.

CDR3 sequence reads: CSAADGAVDEQYF. The CDR3 DNA reads as TGCAGTGCCGCGGACGGTGCGGTGGACGAGCAGTACTTC. The chain uses TRBV20-1 and TRBJ2-7; D remains ambiguous. Germline CDR1 and CDR2: DFQATT and SNEGSKA (reference sequence). The CDR3 loop spans 13 amino acids. Trimming pared 6 bases from V and 5 bases from J, leaving 17 bases between.

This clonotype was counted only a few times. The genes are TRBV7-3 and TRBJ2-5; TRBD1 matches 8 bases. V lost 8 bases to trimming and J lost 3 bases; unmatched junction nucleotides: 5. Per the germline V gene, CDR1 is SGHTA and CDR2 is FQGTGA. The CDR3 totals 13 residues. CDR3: CASGPDREETQYF. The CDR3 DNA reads TGTGCCAGCGGACCGGACAGGGAAGAGACCCAGTACTTC.

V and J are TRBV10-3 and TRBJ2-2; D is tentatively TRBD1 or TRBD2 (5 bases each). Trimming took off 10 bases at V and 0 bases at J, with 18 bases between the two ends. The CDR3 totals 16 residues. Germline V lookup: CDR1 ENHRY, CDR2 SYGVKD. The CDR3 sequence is CATTLHRDANTGELFF. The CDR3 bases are TGTGCCACAACCTTGCACCGGGACGCGAACACCGGGGAGCTGTTTTTT.

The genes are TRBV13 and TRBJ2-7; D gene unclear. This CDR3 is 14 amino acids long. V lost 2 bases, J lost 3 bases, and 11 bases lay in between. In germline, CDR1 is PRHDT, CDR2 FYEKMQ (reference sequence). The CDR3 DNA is TGTGCCAGCAGCTTAAATGGTCCGGGCTACGAGCAGTACTTC. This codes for CASSLNGPGYEQYF.

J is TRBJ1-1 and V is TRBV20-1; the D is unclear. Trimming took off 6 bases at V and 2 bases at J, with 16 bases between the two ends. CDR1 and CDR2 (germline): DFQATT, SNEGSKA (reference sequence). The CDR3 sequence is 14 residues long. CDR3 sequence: CSAPLSRPNTEAFF. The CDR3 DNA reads TGCAGTGCACCACTCTCGCGCCCAAACACTGAAGCTTTCTTT.

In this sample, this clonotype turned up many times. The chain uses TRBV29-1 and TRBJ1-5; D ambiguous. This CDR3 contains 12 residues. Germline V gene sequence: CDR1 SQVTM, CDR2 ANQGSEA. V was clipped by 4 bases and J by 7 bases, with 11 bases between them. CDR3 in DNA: TGCAGCGTTGGAATAGGGCAACAGCCCCAGCATTTT. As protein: CSVGIGQQPQHF.

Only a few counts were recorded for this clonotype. DNA for the CDR3: TGTGCCAGCAGCTTAGGAAAGCTAGCGGGGTCAGATACGCAGTATTTT. It specifies CASSLGKLAGSDTQYF. The chain recombines TRBV7-2 with TRBJ2-3; 9 nucleotides line up with TRBD2. The CDR3 runs to 16 residues. Germline trimming cut 1 base from V and 4 bases from J; bases unmatched to any gene: 6. Germline V gene lookup returns CDR1 SGHTA and CDR2 FQGNSA.

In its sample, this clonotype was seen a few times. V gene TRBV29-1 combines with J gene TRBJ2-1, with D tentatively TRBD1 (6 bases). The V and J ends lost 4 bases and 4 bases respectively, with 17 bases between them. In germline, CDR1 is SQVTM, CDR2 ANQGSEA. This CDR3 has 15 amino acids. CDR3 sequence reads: CSVGNQGTLYNEQFF. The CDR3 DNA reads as TGCAGCGTTGGAAACCAGGGGACCCTTTACAATGAGCAGTTCTTC.